This T cell receptor (beta chain) was captured in a study of post-analysis software for immune sequencing data. Study outcomes and limitations: Controls had lower frequencies than patients of four or five TRBV segments, which included TRBV5-6, TRBV5-1 and TRBV20-1. Relative to controls, patients with multiple sclerosis showed significantly lower normalized Chao1 diversity.

Details on this clonotype: Antigen: not known.

CDR1 DFQATT and CDR2 SNEGSKA come from the germline V gene (reference sequence). The CDR3 runs to 18 residues. V shed 5 bases and J shed 0 bases, with 23 bases lying between them. Unique molecular identifiers were present in the TCR beta cDNA libraries. Researchers reported approximately 480,000 cDNA molecules coming from roughly 1 to 10 million T cells. TCRdb re-called the PCR reads through MiXCR, storing one row per CDR3 protein. Among roughly 800,000 distinct CDR3 sequences listed, approximately 53% were seen once. The gene calls are TRBV20-1 and TRBJ2-1, with TRBD2 as a possible D gene (7 bases). The sequencing input was blood. This sequence was found in a girl aged 5 to 17 with multiple sclerosis. The CDR3 region is CSALGGGLTASSYNEQFF. In DNA form, the CDR3 reads TGCAGTGCTTTAGGGGGGGGCTTAACAGCTAGCTCCTACAATGAGCAGTTCTTC.